The 5 T cell receptor beta chains below come from one sample, sequenced in a study of blood T cell repertoires in COVID-19 (dated by TCRdb to 2020 to 2022). Library prep was done by the immunoSEQ multiplex PCR assay. TCRdb stores this immuneACCESS table with in-frame sequences only. Part of the clones is absent; in the studies checked, under half of the shortfall reflects unresolved V genes, and no reason is known for the rest. The sample table shows roughly 120,000 clones, and 74% are seen once. 6% of the sample comes from the top ten. The material sequenced was peripheral blood. Every receptor here comes from an elderly man with COVID-19, enrolled during active disease.

There are a few counts of this clone. The genes are TRBV7-3 and TRBJ2-2, with 8 bases fitting TRBD1. The CDR3 length is 16 residues. The V segment lost 0 bases and the J segment 1 base; nucleotides outside the gene matches: 1. CDR1 is SGHTA and CDR2 is FQGTGA in the germline V gene. CDR3 nucleotide sequence: TGTGCCAGCAGCTTAACTGACAGGGGGAACACCGGGGAGCTGTTTTTT. Protein product: CASSLTDRGNTGELFF.

The chain has TRBV2 and TRBJ1-6, with D perhaps matching TRBD1 (5 bases). Germline V gene sequence: CDR1 SNHLY, CDR2 FYNNEI. The ends were cut back, 2 bases at V and 6 bases at J, with 17 bases in the middle. The CDR3 has 17 residues. CDR3 region: CASSERGAGSANSPLHF. In DNA, the CDR3 is TGTGCCAGCAGTGAACGCGGGGCAGGGTCCGCTAATTCACCCCTCCACTTT.

The chain uses TRBV6-2 or TRBV6-3 and TRBJ2-3; tentatively, D is TRBD1 (6 bases). CDR3 length: 14 amino acids. Germline CDR1 reads MNHEY; CDR2 reads SVGEGT. Trimming left V 6 bases short and J 0 bases short, with 10 bases between. CDR3 DNA sequence: TGTGCCAGCAGCCCGGGACATAGCACAGATACGCAGTATTTT. It specifies CASSPGHSTDTQYF.

V gene TRBV14 combines with J gene TRBJ1-2; weak D call: TRBD1 (5 bases). V was trimmed by 0 bases and J by 2 bases, leaving 13 bases between them. The germline V gene encodes CDR1 SGHDN and CDR2 FVKESK. The CDR3 covers 16 residues. This chain's CDR3 is CASSQDRRGGNYGYTF. The CDR3 DNA reads as TGTGCCAGCAGCCAAGATCGAAGGGGAGGCAACTATGGCTACACCTTC.

V usage is TRBV3-1 (or the pseudogene TRBV3-2) and J usage is TRBJ2-5, with D possibly TRBD1 on 6 matching bases. Trimming removed 2 bases from V and 4 bases from J, with 20 bases in between. CDR1 is LGHDT and CDR2 is YNNKEL in the germline V gene (reference sequence). The CDR3 loop spans 17 amino acids. The CDR3 region is CASSQSRLGQPGETQYF. The CDR3 DNA is TGTGCCAGCAGCCAATCGCGGTTAGGACAGCCAGGAGAGACCCAGTACTTC.